This T cell receptor (beta chain) comes out of a study of Ad26.COV2.S vaccination and SARS-CoV-2 variants. The treatment was: 19 received Ad26.COV2.S at low or high dose, single or two shots; about 5 received placebo; per-sample allocation not given. Day 63 after the first vaccine or placebo injection was the time point for sampling. There are 16 residues in the CDR3. The germline V gene has CDR1 LGHNT and CDR2 FRNRAP. V lost 2 bases and J 0 bases, leaving 11 bases between the germline ends. Repertoires were generated with immunoSEQ multiplex PCR, while TCRdb's copy carries only in-frame clones and drops some. The table includes 350,000 to 550,000 clones, roughly 87% detected once.

This TCR came from a person aged 18-65 years who received the Ad26.COV2.S COVID-19 vaccine or a placebo. Sequencing used peripheral blood, obtained in a trial of Ad26.COV2.S vaccine versus placebo. The chain combines TRBV12-5 with TRBJ2-4; a possible D gene is TRBD1 (5 bases). The CDR3 DNA sequence: TGTGCTAGTGGTTTGACCTCAGGGTTAGCCAAAAACATTCAGTACTTC. This sequence encodes CASGLTSGLAKNIQYF.